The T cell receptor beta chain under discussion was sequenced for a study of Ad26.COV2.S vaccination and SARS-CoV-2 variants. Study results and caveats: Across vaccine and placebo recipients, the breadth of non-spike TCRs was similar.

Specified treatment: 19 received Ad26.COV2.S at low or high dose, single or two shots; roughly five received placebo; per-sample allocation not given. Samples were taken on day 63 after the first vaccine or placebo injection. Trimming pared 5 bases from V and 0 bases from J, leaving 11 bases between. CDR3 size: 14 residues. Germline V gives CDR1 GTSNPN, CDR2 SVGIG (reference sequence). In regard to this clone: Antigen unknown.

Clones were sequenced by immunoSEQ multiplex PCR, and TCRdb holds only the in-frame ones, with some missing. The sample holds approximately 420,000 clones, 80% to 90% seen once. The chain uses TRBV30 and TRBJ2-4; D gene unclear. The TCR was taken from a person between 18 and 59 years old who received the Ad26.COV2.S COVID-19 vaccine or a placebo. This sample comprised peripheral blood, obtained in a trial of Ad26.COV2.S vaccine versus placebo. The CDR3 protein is CAWSSRIAKNIQYF. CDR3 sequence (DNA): TGTGCCTGGTCCTCGAGAATAGCCAAAAACATTCAGTACTTC.